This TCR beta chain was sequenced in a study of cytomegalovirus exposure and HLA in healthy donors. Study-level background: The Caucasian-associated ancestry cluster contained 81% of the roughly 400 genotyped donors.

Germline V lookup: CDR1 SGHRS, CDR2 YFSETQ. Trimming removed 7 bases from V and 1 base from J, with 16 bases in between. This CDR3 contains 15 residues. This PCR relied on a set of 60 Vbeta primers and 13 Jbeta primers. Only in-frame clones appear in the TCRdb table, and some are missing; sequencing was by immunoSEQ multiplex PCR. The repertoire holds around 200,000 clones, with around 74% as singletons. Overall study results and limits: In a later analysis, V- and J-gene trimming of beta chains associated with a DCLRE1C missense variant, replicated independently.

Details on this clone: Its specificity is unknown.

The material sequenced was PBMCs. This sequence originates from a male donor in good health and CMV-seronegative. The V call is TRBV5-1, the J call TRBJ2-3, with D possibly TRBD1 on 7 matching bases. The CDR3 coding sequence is TGCGCCAGCCAGGGGGGTTCGGCACGCACAGATACGCAGTATTTT. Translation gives CASQGGSARTDTQYF.